This T cell receptor (beta chain) was recorded in a study of T cells in Graves' hyperthyroidism and ophthalmopathy. Turning to the study itself: Peripheral blood was taken when the disease was first diagnosed, before any treatment began.

The study's findings and limits: In the blood, most expanded thyroid clonotypes above 0.001 appeared as well.

The study collected blood at first hyperthyroidism diagnosis, before any ophthalmopathy symptoms arose. Over 8 ml fresh peripheral blood yielded the PBMCs. Template material for amplifying TCR beta CDR3 regions consisted of RNA transcripts. A set of HTBI primers served as the primers for a first-round RT-PCR of the TCR CDR3. One entry per CDR3 protein, called by TCRdb with MiXCR from the multiplex PCR reads. The sample holds hundreds of thousands of distinct CDR3 sequences; 18% are singletons and the top ten take around 15%. About this clonotype: No antigen is known for it.

The sequencing sample was made of blood. The receptor was derived from a woman in her 50s with Graves' hyperthyroidism that later progressed to Graves' ophthalmopathy.

Written as DNA, the CDR3 is TGTGCCAGCAAACCAGGACAGGGTATCTATGGCTACACCTTC. Encoded protein: CASKPGQGIYGYTF. The chain employs TRBV6-1 and TRBJ1-2, with 8 nucleotides matching TRBD1. With V trimmed by 7 bases and J by 4 bases, 8 bases remained unmatched. The CDR3 has 14 amino acids. Germline loops: CDR1 MNHNS, CDR2 SASEGT.